The next 18 T cell receptor beta chains were all read from a single sample in a study of cytomegalovirus exposure and HLA in healthy donors. PCR primers comprised 60 Vbeta and 13 Jbeta primers. Assay used: immunoSEQ multiplex PCR; TCRdb lists only in-frame clones, some missing. The sample carries around 150,000 clones, more than 75% recorded once. Sequenced: PBMCs. Receptors originate from a man between 35 and 55 years old in good health and CMV-seronegative.

The chain links TRBV10-2 to TRBJ2-7; D is unresolved. The CDR3 totals 12 residues. Germline CDR1 is WSHSY and CDR2 is SAAADI. V lost 4 bases to trimming and J lost 2 bases, with 6 bases between them. For the CDR3, the DNA is TGCGCCAGCAGTGTACTTCCCTACGAGCAGTACTTC. Translation: CASSVLPYEQYF.

This sequence joins TRBV6-4 and TRBJ1-1, with a possible D match to TRBD1 (6 bases). CDR1 and CDR2 (germline): MRHNA, SNTAGT. Trimming stripped 6 bases from V and 4 bases from J, with 15 bases between. The CDR3 covers 14 residues. The CDR3 reads CASSLRGEGTEAFF. In DNA form, the CDR3 reads TGTGCCAGCAGCCTCAGGGGTGAAGGCACTGAAGCTTTCTTT.

V and J are TRBV28 and TRBJ2-7; 9 bases are a match to TRBD2. The length of the CDR3 is 13 residues. J lost 2 bases, V lost 10 bases, and 6 bases had no gene match. The V gene's germline CDR1 is MDHEN and CDR2 SYDVKM. DNA of the CDR3: TGTGCCACGAGAGCGGGGGGACCCTACGAGCAGTACTTC. It encodes CATRAGGPYEQYF.

The gene calls are TRBV7-8 and TRBJ2-7; D is possibly TRBD1 (6 bases). The germline gives CDR1 SGHVS, CDR2 FQNEAQ. This CDR3 contains 13 residues. The germline V and J ends were trimmed by 3 bases and 3 bases, with 9 bases remaining between them. CDR3 coding DNA: TGTGCCAGCAGCTTCACAGGGAACTACGAGCAGTACTTC. Translated, it gives CASSFTGNYEQYF.

The V and J genes are TRBV2 and TRBJ1-1; the D is unclear. CDR3 length equals 11 residues. The V and J ends lost 7 bases and 4 bases respectively, with 7 bases between them. Germline V gives CDR1 SNHLY, CDR2 FYNNEI. The CDR3 reads CASTVATEAFF. The DNA of the CDR3 is TGTGCCAGCACGGTTGCCACTGAAGCTTTCTTT.

A few counts support this clone. The V and J genes are TRBV27 and TRBJ2-3; 12 bases are a match to TRBD2. The V gene end was trimmed by 6 bases and the J gene end by 5 bases; junction bases not matched to a gene: 9. The CDR3 has 16 amino acids. Germline CDR1 is MNHEY and CDR2 is SMNVEV (reference sequence). CDR3 region: CASRRLAGGLIDTQYF. The DNA for the CDR3 is TGTGCCAGCAGACGTCTAGCGGGGGGGCTAATAGATACGCAGTATTTT.

This rearrangement joins TRBV4-1 to TRBJ2-3, with D possibly matching TRBD2 (7 bases). Trimming took 5 bases from V and 1 from J, leaving 19 bases between them. The CDR3 consists of 17 residues. CDR1 and CDR2 (germline): MGHRA, YSYEKL. The CDR3 loop reads CASSWGGGAGGTDTQYF. The CDR3 nucleotides are TGCGCCAGCAGCTGGGGAGGGGGGGCTGGGGGCACAGATACGCAGTATTTT.

This clone was detected a few times. CDR3 nucleotides: TGCGCCAGCAGCCAAGGTCCTACTAGCGGGAGGGCCGGCACAGATACGCAGTATTTT. The encoded protein is CASSQGPTSGRAGTDTQYF. The chain has TRBV4-1 and TRBJ2-3; 13 bases are shared with TRBD2. This CDR3 comprises 19 residues. Germline lookup yields CDR1 MGHRA and CDR2 YSYEKL. With V trimmed by 1 base and J by 1 base, 8 bases remained unmatched.

The chain employs TRBV5-1 and TRBJ1-4; D is ambiguous. Deletions cut 3 bases from V and 6 bases from J, with 3 bases between. The CDR3 runs 11 residues. The germline V gene has CDR1 SGHRS and CDR2 YFSETQ. For the CDR3, the DNA is TGCGCCAGCAGCTCGGATGAAAAACTGTTTTTT. Translating it yields CASSSDEKLFF.

The V gene is TRBV4-1, the J gene TRBJ2-5; the D is unclear. This CDR3 has 13 residues. Trimming stripped 5 bases from V and 5 bases from J, with 12 bases between. Looked up from germline, CDR1 is MGHRA and CDR2 is YSYEKL. Written as DNA, the CDR3 is TGCGCCAGCAGCTCCCTCAGAGGCGAGACCCAGTACTTC. This gives the protein CASSSLRGETQYF.

In DNA form, the CDR3 reads TGTGCCAGCAGCTTGTTCGCCGGTGAGCAGTACTTC. Protein sequence: CASSLFAGEQYF. The chain links TRBV5-4 to TRBJ2-7; no clear D. The length of the CDR3 is 12 residues. Trimming removed 1 base at V and 7 bases at J, with 9 bases between. The germline gives CDR1 SGHNT, CDR2 YYREEE (reference sequence).

The chain employs TRBV28 and TRBJ1-2, with a tentative D call TRBD1 (5 bases). Germline V lookup: CDR1 MDHEN, CDR2 SYDVKM. V shed 3 bases and J shed 3 bases, with 14 bases lying between them. The CDR3 sequence is 15 residues long. The CDR3 DNA sequence: TGTGCCAGCAGTTTGGGTCCAGGGTGGGACTATGGCTACACCTTC. This sequence encodes CASSLGPGWDYGYTF.

This rearrangement joins TRBV5-1 to TRBJ2-7, with TRBD2 identical over 7 bases. V shed 3 bases and J 2 bases; nucleotides not matched to a gene: 5. CDR1 is SGHRS, CDR2 YFSETQ, per germline. This CDR3 contains 14 residues. The CDR3 here is CASSWVAGTYEQYF. CDR3 nucleotides: TGCGCCAGCAGCTGGGTAGCGGGTACCTACGAGCAGTACTTC.

This chain joins TRBV28 and TRBJ1-2; 9 nucleotides agree with TRBD1. Germline V lookup: CDR1 MDHEN, CDR2 SYDVKM. V was pared by 7 bases and J by 7 bases, with 7 bases of the junction left unmatched. The CDR3 spans 13 residues. The CDR3 here is CASNLQGALGYTF. The CDR3 DNA reads as TGTGCCAGCAACCTACAGGGGGCGCTTGGCTACACCTTC.

The chain carries TRBV7-8 and TRBJ2-7; a possible D gene is TRBD2 (5 bases). CDR3 length: 13 amino acids. Germline CDR1 reads SGHVS; CDR2 reads FQNEAQ. Trimming cost V 4 bases and J 5 bases, with 12 bases left between them. CDR3 amino acids: CASSSPGLHEQYF. Here the CDR3 DNA reads TGTGCCAGCAGCTCACCTGGACTTCACGAGCAGTACTTC.

The chain is built from TRBV27 and TRBJ1-2; possibly TRBD1 for D (6 bases). V shed 4 bases and J shed 4 bases, with 16 bases lying between them. This CDR3 has 15 amino acids. Germline assignment: CDR1 MNHEY and CDR2 SMNVEV (reference sequence). The CDR3 DNA follows: TGTGCCAGCAGTTCCAGGGGATTTGGCACCTATGGCTACACCTTC. Protein product: CASSSRGFGTYGYTF.

This clone was counted between two and nine times. J is TRBJ2-5 and V is TRBV7-2; 11 bases line up with TRBD2. The CDR3 is 16 residues long. CDR1 and CDR2 from the germline V gene are SGHTA and FQGNSA. V dropped 5 bases and J dropped 5; count of bases not matched to a gene: 10. The CDR3 loop is CASSLTSGGARETQYF. CDR3 DNA sequence: TGTGCCAGCAGCCTAACTAGCGGGGGTGCGCGGGAGACCCAGTACTTC.

This sequence joins TRBV28 and TRBJ1-2; 9 bases match TRBD1. This CDR3 spans 15 amino acids. J lost 5 bases, V lost 2 bases, and 6 bases had no gene match. Germline V gene data show CDR1 as MDHEN and CDR2 as SYDVKM. The CDR3 DNA reads as TGTGCCAGCAGTTTAGGGGACAGGGTTAGGTATGGCTACACCTTC. This encodes CASSLGDRVRYGYTF.